This paragraph covers one TCR beta chain sequence. This clone was found once. What this receptor recognizes is not known. No per-base quality is available; no much larger clone lies one base away. The data stem from a study of blood T cell repertoires in COVID-19 (dated by TCRdb to the early 2020s). Some background on the complete study: Samples covering the acute and convalescent phases of COVID-19 were provided by collaborators in the United States, Italy and Spain. Sample metadata almost always included a de-identified subject ID, COVID-19 status, age in years and sex. The repertoires were released in a freely available public database intended as a resource for research on the immune response to SARS-CoV-2. The samples were drawn from two sources: the first 160 participants of the ongoing ImmuneRACE study, and 1,000 to 1,500 subjects contributed by 6 global collaborators. The material from the prospective study consisted of cDNA or gDNA derived from T cells, B-cell-depleted T cells, or PBMCs. Where available, HLA class I and class II types were taken from metadata supplied by the sample provider and were not determined by assay-based typing. Deeply sampled blood TCRbeta repertoires from subjects exposed to, actively infected with, or recovered from COVID-19 were included in the dataset.

TCRbeta CDR3 regions were amplified from genomic DNA by means of the immunoSEQ Assay, a bias-controlled multiplex PCR. The authors' pipeline ran thus. Nucleated cell counts per sample were estimated from amplification of reference gene primers within the assay. To quantify the absolute abundance of each unique TCRbeta CDR3 rearrangement, sequence reads were collapsed and filtered. Productive Simpson clonality was computed per sample as the square root of Simpson's diversity index over productive rearrangements. The table was pulled from immuneACCESS by TCRdb, which kept in-frame rearrangements only. Such tables lose some clones; where checked, under half of the loss comes from unresolved V genes, and the rest has no known cause. V and J calls and clone size are those listed in that table; D and trimming were worked out from the DNA. This sample lists a few hundred thousand clones; roughly 90% were detected once. Roughly 0.76% of the sample rests with the top ten.

Summary of the overall study and its limitations: Clinical and demographic metadata were provided uncurated, with the amount varying by source and participant.

Relative to germline, V is missing 6 bases and J is missing 6 bases, with 7 bases of the junction outside any gene match. The CDR3 sequence holds 15 residues, the cysteine and phenylalanine included. Only the CDR3 DNA is retained, 45 bases long and in frame from the first base. CDR1 and CDR2, per the germline V gene, are MNHEY and SVGAGI. In Seattle, one collaborating source enrolled patients while the infection was active and tracked those patients longitudinally over the course of disease. The collaborating institutions used their own protocols to collect whole blood in K2EDTA tubes. For TCRbeta analysis, collaborators shipped samples as frozen whole blood, isolated PBMCs, or DNA extracted from either of those sample types.

The source of this sequence is a man aged 18 to 30 with COVID-19, enrolled during active disease. The sequenced material came from peripheral blood. The chain is made from TRBV6-5 and TRBJ2-1; TRBD2 fits 11 bases in the junction. The nucleotides read TGTGCCAGCAGCACCGTAGCGGGGGGGATCAATGAGCAGTTCTTC. It is translated as CASSTVAGGINEQFF.